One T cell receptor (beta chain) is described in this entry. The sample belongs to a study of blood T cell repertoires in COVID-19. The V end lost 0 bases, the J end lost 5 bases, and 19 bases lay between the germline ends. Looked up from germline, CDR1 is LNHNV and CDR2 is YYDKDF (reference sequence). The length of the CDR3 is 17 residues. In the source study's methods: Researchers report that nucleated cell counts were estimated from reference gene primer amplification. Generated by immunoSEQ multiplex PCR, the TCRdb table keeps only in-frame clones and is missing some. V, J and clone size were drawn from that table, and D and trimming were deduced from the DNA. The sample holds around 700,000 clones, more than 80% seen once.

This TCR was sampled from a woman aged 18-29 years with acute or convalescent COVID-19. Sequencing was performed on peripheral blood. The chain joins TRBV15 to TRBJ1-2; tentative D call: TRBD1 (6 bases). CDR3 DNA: TGTGCCACCAGCAGAGATAAGGGGGTGGGAACTACGTATGGCTACACCTTC. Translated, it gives CATSRDKGVGTTYGYTF. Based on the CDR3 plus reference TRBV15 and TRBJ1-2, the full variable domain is DAMVIQNPRYQVTQFGKPVTLSCSQTLNHNVMYWYQQKSSQAPKLLFHYYDKDFNNEADTPDNFQSRRPNTSFCFLDIRSPGLGDTAMYLCATSRDKGVGTTYGYTFGSGTRLTVV.